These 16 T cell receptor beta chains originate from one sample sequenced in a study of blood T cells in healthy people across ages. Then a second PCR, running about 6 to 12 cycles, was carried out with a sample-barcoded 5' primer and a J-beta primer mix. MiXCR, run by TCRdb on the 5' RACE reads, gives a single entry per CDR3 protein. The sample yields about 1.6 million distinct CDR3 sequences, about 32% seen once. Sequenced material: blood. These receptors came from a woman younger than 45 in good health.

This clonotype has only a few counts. CDR3 region: CASTLWPEGYEQYF. CDR3 nucleotide sequence: TGTGCCAGCACCCTATGGCCGGAAGGCTACGAGCAGTACTTC. The genes are TRBV6-1 and TRBJ2-7, with D uncertain. The CDR3 runs 14 residues. In germline, CDR1 is MNHNS, CDR2 SASEGT. V gave up 7 bases and J gave up 3 bases, with 16 bases separating them.

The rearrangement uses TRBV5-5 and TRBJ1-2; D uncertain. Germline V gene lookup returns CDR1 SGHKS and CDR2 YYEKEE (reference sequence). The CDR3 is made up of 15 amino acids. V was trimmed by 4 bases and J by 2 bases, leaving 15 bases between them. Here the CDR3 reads CASSPLTSLNYGYTF. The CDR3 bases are TGTGCCAGCAGCCCTCTGACCTCCTTGAACTATGGCTACACCTTC.

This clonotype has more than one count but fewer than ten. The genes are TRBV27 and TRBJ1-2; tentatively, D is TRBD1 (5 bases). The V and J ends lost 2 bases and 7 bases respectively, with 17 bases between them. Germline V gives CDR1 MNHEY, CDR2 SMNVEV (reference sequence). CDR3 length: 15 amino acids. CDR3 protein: CASSLSAAGGRGYTF. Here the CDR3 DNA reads TGTGCCAGCAGTTTAAGTGCAGCCGGGGGACGTGGCTACACCTTC.

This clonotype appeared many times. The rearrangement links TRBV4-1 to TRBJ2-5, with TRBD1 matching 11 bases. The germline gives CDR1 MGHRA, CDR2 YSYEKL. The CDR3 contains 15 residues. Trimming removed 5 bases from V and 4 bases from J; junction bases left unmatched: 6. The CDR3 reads CASSYGQGAGETQYF. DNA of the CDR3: TGCGCCAGCAGCTACGGACAGGGGGCAGGAGAGACCCAGTACTTC.

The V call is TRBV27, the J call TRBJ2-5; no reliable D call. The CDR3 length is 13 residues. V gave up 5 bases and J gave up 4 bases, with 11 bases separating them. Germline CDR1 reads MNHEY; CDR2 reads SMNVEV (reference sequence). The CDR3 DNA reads TGTGCCAGCAGTCGACACCATCGAGAGACCCAGTACTTC. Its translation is CASSRHHRETQYF.

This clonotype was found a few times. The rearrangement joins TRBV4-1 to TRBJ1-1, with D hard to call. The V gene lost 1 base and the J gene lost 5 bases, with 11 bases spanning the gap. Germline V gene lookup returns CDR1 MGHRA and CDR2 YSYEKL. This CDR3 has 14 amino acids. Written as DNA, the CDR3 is TGCGCCAGCAGCCAAGGGACGGGTTGGACTGAAGCTTTCTTT. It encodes CASSQGTGWTEAFF.

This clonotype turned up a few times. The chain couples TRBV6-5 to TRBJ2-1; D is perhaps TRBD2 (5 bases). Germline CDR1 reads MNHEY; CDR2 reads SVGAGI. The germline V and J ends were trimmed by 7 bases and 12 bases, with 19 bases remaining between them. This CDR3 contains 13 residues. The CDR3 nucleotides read TGTGCCAGCACGGGGTCTCGAATCACTAGGCAGTTCTTC. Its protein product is CASTGSRITRQFF.

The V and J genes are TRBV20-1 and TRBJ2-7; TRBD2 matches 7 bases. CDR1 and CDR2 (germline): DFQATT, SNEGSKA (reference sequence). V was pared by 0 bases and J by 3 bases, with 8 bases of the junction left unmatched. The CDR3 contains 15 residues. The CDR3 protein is CSARDPGGSGYEQYF. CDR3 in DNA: TGCAGTGCTAGAGATCCGGGCGGGAGTGGCTACGAGCAGTACTTC.

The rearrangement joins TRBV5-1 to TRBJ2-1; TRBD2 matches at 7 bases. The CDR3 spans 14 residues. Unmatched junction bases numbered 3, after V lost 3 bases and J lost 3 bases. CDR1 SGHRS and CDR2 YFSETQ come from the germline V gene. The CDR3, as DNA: TGCGCCAGCAGCTGGAGCGGGGACTACAATGAGCAGTTCTTC. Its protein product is CASSWSGDYNEQFF. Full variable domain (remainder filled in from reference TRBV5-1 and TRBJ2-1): KAGVTQTPRYLIKTRGQQVTLSCSPISGHRSVSWYQQTPGQGLQFLFEYFSETQRNKGNFPGRFSGRQFSNSRSEMNVSTLELGDSALYLCASSWSGDYNEQFFGPGTRLTVL.

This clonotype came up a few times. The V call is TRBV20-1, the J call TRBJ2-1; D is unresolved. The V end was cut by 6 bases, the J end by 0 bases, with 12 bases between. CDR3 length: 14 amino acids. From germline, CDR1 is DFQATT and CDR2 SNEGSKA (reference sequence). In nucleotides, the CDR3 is TGCAGTGCGCCGGAAATTGGCTCCTACAATGAGCAGTTCTTC. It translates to CSAPEIGSYNEQFF.

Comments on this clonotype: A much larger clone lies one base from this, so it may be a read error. CDR3 nucleotides: TGCAGCGTTCGGATCCGGGACAGCCGCCAAGAGGCCCAGTACTTC. Its translation: CSVRIRDSRQEAQYF. The V call is TRBV29-1, the J call TRBJ2-5; TRBD1 matches at 7 bases. This CDR3 comprises 15 residues. The germline V gene encodes CDR1 SQVTM and CDR2 ANQGSEA.

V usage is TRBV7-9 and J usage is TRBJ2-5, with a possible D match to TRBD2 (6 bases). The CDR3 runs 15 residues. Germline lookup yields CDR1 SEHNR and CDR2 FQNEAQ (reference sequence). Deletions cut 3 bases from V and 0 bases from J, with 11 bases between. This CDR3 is CASSFPIADQETQYF. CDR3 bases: TGTGCCAGCAGCTTCCCAATAGCGGACCAAGAGACCCAGTACTTC.

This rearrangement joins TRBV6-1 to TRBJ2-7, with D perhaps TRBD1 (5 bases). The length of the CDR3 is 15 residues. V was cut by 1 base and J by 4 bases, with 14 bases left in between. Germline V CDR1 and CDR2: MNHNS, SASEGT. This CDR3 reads CASSEGQGMGYEQYF. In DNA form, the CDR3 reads TGTGCCAGCAGTGAAGGCCAGGGCATGGGATACGAGCAGTACTTC.

The CDR3 DNA is TGTGCCAGCAGCTTAGCGGCGGCGGCGGCCTACAATGAGCAGTTCTTC. It codes for CASSLAAAAAYNEQFF. The chain employs TRBV11-2 and TRBJ2-1, with D unresolved. This CDR3 is built from 16 residues. V was shortened by 1 base and J by 2 bases, with 12 bases between the two germline ends. Per the germline V gene, CDR1 is SGHAT and CDR2 is FQNNGV.

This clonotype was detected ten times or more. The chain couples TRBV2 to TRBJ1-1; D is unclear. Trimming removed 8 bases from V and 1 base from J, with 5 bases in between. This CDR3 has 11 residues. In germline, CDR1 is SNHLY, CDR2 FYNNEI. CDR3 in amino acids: CASAGNTEAFF. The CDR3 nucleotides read TGTGCCAGCGCGGGGAACACTGAAGCTTTCTTT.

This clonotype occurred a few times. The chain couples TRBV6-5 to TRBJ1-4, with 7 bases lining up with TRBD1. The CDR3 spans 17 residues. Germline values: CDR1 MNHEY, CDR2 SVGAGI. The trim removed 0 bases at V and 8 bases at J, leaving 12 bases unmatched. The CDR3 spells CASSYSRGRGRGEKLFF. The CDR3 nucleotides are TGTGCCAGCAGTTACTCGCGGGGGAGGGGGCGTGGAGAAAAACTGTTTTTT.